A single sample gave rise to the 30 T cell receptor beta chains below, sequenced in a study of shared clonotypes between healthy human individuals. Produced via immunoSEQ multiplex PCR; TCRdb's table is partial and in-frame only. Here the sample spans roughly 1,100,000 clones, around four fifths being singletons. The sequenced sample was memory CD4+ T cells sorted from blood. Sample subset: CD45RA-negative fraction. The receptors were sampled from a young man in good health.

This clone was seen a handful of times. The chain's CDR3 is CASSTQDTRGYTF. CDR3 nucleotides: TGTGCCAGCAGCACGCAGGACACAAGAGGCTACACCTTC. The chain couples TRBV7-2 to TRBJ1-2; TRBD1 is a possible D gene (5 bases). The CDR3 sequence is 13 residues long. Germline-derived CDR1 and CDR2 are SGHTA and FQGNSA. With 5 bases removed from V and 8 bases from J, the gap between germline ends came to 15 bases.

CDR3 in amino acids: CASSPSGTANQPQHF. DNA for the CDR3: TGTGCCAGCAGCCCCTCCGGGACCGCTAATCAGCCCCAGCATTTT. The chain is built from TRBV9 and TRBJ1-5; TRBD1 is a possible D gene (5 bases). The V end was cut by 4 bases, the J end by 4 bases, with 15 bases between. The CDR3 is made up of 15 amino acids. Germline-derived CDR1 and CDR2 are SGDLS and YYNGEE.

The chain recombines TRBV30 with TRBJ1-6; D not certain. The CDR3 is 15 amino acids. V lost 4 bases and J 7 bases, leaving 17 bases between the germline ends. Germline CDR1 is GTSNPN and CDR2 is SVGIG (reference sequence). CDR3 region: CAWNRTPRENSPLHF. CDR3 bases: TGTGCCTGGAACCGAACCCCACGGGAGAATTCACCCCTCCACTTT.

The chain has TRBV9 and TRBJ1-1; a weak D match, TRBD1 (5 bases). V was cut by 5 bases and J by 2 bases, with 13 bases left in between. This CDR3 has 14 amino acids. Germline CDR1 reads SGDLS; CDR2 reads YYNGEE. The CDR3 reads CASSAGLLNTEAFF. The CDR3 nucleotides are TGTGCCAGCAGTGCAGGGTTGCTTAACACTGAAGCTTTCTTT.

V and J are TRBV29-1 and TRBJ1-5, with a tentative D call TRBD1 (5 bases). This CDR3 spans 14 amino acids. V was pared by 1 base and J by 5 bases, with 12 bases between. Germline V gene lookup returns CDR1 SQVTM and CDR2 ANQGSEA. The CDR3 DNA is TGCAGCGTTGAAGTGGCGGGGGTAGATCAGCCCCAGCATTTT. It yields the protein CSVEVAGVDQPQHF. The variable domain in full, with the rest retrieved from reference TRBV29-1 and TRBJ1-5, is SAVISQKPSRDICQRGTSLTIQCQVDSQVTMMFWYRQQPGQSLTLIATANQGSEATYESGFVIDKFPISRPNLTFSTLTVSNMSPEDSSIYLCSVEVAGVDQPQHFGDGTRLSIL.

The chain links TRBV6-6 to TRBJ2-1; D is uncertain. The germline V gene has CDR1 MNHNY and CDR2 SVGAGI (reference sequence). Deletions cut 3 bases from V and 8 bases from J, with 8 bases between. The CDR3 sequence is 12 residues long. The DNA for the CDR3 is TGTGCCAGCAGTTATACTCTCGATGAGCAGTTCTTC. This encodes CASSYTLDEQFF.

The rearrangement links TRBV19 to TRBJ1-5; D unclear. This CDR3 contains 15 residues. Trimming pared 6 bases from V and 5 bases from J, leaving 17 bases between. In germline, CDR1 is LNHDA, CDR2 SQIVND (reference sequence). CDR3 sequence: CASSPDPPKDQPQHF. In DNA, the CDR3 is TGTGCCAGTAGCCCTGATCCACCGAAAGATCAGCCCCAGCATTTT.

This clone was counted between two and nine times. This chain joins TRBV9 and TRBJ2-3, with D unclear. The germline V gene encodes CDR1 SGDLS and CDR2 YYNGEE. V was clipped by 0 bases and J by 6 bases, with 8 bases between them. CDR3 length equals 13 residues. The CDR3, as DNA: TGTGCCAGCAGCGTAGCCCCGGAGGATACGCAGTATTTT. Amino acid sequence: CASSVAPEDTQYF.

Only one count was recorded for this clone. The J gene is TRBJ1-2, the V gene TRBV5-1; possible D gene TRBD1, 6 bases. The CDR3 is made up of 14 amino acids. V lost 4 bases, J lost 4 bases, and 14 bases lay in between. Per the germline V gene, CDR1 is SGHRS and CDR2 is YFSETQ. The CDR3 region is CASSPGQNTYGYTF. As DNA, the CDR3 is TGCGCCAGCAGCCCCGGACAGAATACCTATGGCTACACCTTC.

The chain is built from TRBV30 and TRBJ1-6, with D uncertain. This CDR3 is 15 amino acids long. Trimming removed 0 bases at V and 3 bases at J, with 9 bases between. Germline lookup yields CDR1 GTSNPN and CDR2 SVGIG (reference sequence). This chain's CDR3 is CAWSVGQFYNSPLHF. Written as DNA, the CDR3 is TGTGCCTGGAGTGTAGGCCAGTTCTATAATTCACCCCTCCACTTT.

V usage is TRBV15 and J usage is TRBJ2-7; 8 nucleotides align to TRBD2. With V trimmed by 0 bases and J by 4 bases, 5 bases remained unmatched. Germline values: CDR1 LNHNV, CDR2 YYDKDF (reference sequence). The CDR3 is made up of 15 amino acids. The CDR3 sequence: CATSRDPSGQYEQYF. Here the CDR3 DNA reads TGTGCCACCAGCAGAGACCCTAGCGGGCAATACGAGCAGTACTTC.

The DNA of the CDR3 is TGCGCCAGCAGCCGAGGGGGCCTGATCGAGACCCAGTACTTC. Translated: CASSRGGLIETQYF. This chain links TRBV5-1 with TRBJ2-5; 7 bases are a match to TRBD1. This CDR3 contains 14 residues. Germline CDR1 and CDR2: SGHRS and YFSETQ. Unmatched junction bases numbered 8, after V lost 4 bases and J lost 5 bases.

The V and J genes are TRBV29-1 and TRBJ2-7, with TRBD1 matching 10 bases. With V trimmed by 6 bases and J by 3 bases, 8 bases remained unmatched. Germline-derived CDR1 and CDR2 are SQVTM and ANQGSEA. CDR3 size: 14 residues. In nucleotides, the CDR3 is TGCAGCGTATCACCCGACAGGGGGCTCTACGAGCAGTACTTC. Its translation is CSVSPDRGLYEQYF.

This clone was seen only once. The rearrangement uses TRBV30 and TRBJ1-6, with 11 positions matching TRBD1. Germline-derived CDR1 and CDR2 are GTSNPN and SVGIG (reference sequence). V lost 1 base to trimming and J lost 10 bases; unmatched junction nucleotides: 3. CDR3 length: 14 amino acids. This CDR3 is CAWSEDRGRSPLHF. The DNA of the CDR3 is TGTGCCTGGAGTGAGGACAGGGGGCGGTCACCCCTCCACTTT.

V gene TRBV9 combines with J gene TRBJ2-7, with a tentative D call TRBD1 (6 bases). V lost 0 bases and J lost 3, with 13 bases in between. CDR3 length equals 15 residues. Germline loops: CDR1 SGDLS, CDR2 YYNGEE. CDR3 residues: CASSVGGGPGYEQYF. CDR3 DNA sequence: TGTGCCAGCAGCGTAGGAGGGGGTCCAGGCTACGAGCAGTACTTC.

This chain connects TRBV18 to TRBJ1-1; TRBD1 might be the D (5 bases). Trimming shortened V by 3 bases and J by 1 base, and 12 bases separated the two germline ends. The CDR3 sequence is 15 residues long. CDR1 is KGHSH and CDR2 is LQKENI in the germline V gene. The CDR3 protein is CASSPLDSKNTEAFF. CDR3 nucleotides: TGTGCCAGCTCACCTCTAGACAGCAAGAACACTGAAGCTTTCTTT.

The chain recombines TRBV14 with TRBJ2-5; either TRBD1 or TRBD2 may supply D (6 bases each). The CDR3 is made up of 17 amino acids. Between the trimmed V and J ends, which lost 1 base and 4 bases, there was a span of 19 bases. Germline V lookup: CDR1 SGHDN, CDR2 FVKESK. The CDR3 DNA sequence: TGTGCCAGCAGCCAAGGACTGTTGTCGGGGGCAGGAGAGACCCAGTACTTC. Translating it yields CASSQGLLSGAGETQYF.

The chain recombines TRBV4-1 with TRBJ2-1; D is possibly TRBD2 (5 bases). This CDR3 comprises 14 residues. The V end lost 0 bases, the J end lost 9 bases, and 12 bases lay between the germline ends. Per the germline V gene, CDR1 is MGHRA and CDR2 is YSYEKL. In DNA, the CDR3 is TGCGCCAGCAGCCAAGATAAGCGGACCGGTGAGCAGTTCTTC. Translation gives CASSQDKRTGEQFF.

The CDR3 coding sequence is TGTGCCAGCAGCTTAGTGGCTAGCGGGAGGGCGAAAGAGCAGTACTTC. Encoded protein: CASSLVASGRAKEQYF. V and J are TRBV7-2 and TRBJ2-7; TRBD2 matches 12 bases. This CDR3 is built from 16 residues. V lost 1 base to trimming and J lost 7 bases; unmatched junction nucleotides: 8. CDR1 and CDR2 from the germline V gene are SGHTA and FQGNSA.

V is TRBV9 and J is TRBJ2-3; the match to TRBD2 covers 12 bases. The CDR3 is 16 residues long. V was clipped by 0 bases and J by 2 bases; unmatched bases: 1. Per the germline V gene, CDR1 is SGDLS and CDR2 is YYNGEE. CDR3 DNA sequence: TGTGCCAGCAGCGTAGGGACTAGCGGGATCACAGATACGCAGTATTTT. Amino acids: CASSVGTSGITDTQYF.

V and J are TRBV5-1 and TRBJ1-6; D is unresolved. Germline-derived CDR1 and CDR2 are SGHRS and YFSETQ. Trimming left V 0 bases short and J 6 bases short, with 7 bases between. CDR3 size: 14 residues. CDR3 in DNA: TGCGCCAGCAGCTTGGGGCAGTTTAATTCACCCCTCCACTTT. Its protein product is CASSLGQFNSPLHF. Looking up the rest from reference TRBV5-1 and TRBJ1-6 gives the full variable domain: KAGVTQTPRYLIKTRGQQVTLSCSPISGHRSVSWYQQTPGQGLQFLFEYFSETQRNKGNFPGRFSGRQFSNSRSEMNVSTLELGDSALYLCASSLGQFNSPLHFGNGTRLTVT.

The chain employs TRBV5-1 and TRBJ2-7; D is perhaps TRBD2 (5 bases). Per the germline V gene, CDR1 is SGHRS and CDR2 is YFSETQ. Trimming removed 2 bases from V and 3 bases from J, with 9 bases in between. The CDR3 has 13 residues. The CDR3 sequence is CASSFETIYEQYF. CDR3 in DNA: TGCGCCAGCAGCTTCGAGACTATCTACGAGCAGTACTTC.

In this sample, this clone turned up once. V is TRBV7-9 and J is TRBJ2-3, with D perhaps TRBD1 (6 bases). This CDR3 has 12 amino acids. Trimming left V 5 bases short and J 7 bases short, with 10 bases between. Germline V gene lookup returns CDR1 SEHNR and CDR2 FQNEAQ (reference sequence). The CDR3 nucleotides are TGTGCCAGCAGCACCACAGGGTATACGCAGTATTTT. The encoded protein is CASSTTGYTQYF.

The genes are TRBV6-1 and TRBJ2-1, with D perhaps matching TRBD2 (5 bases). The V end lost 8 bases, the J end lost 5 bases, and 16 bases lay between the germline ends. This CDR3 is built from 14 residues. CDR1 is MNHNS and CDR2 is SASEGT in the germline V gene. In DNA, the CDR3 is TGTGCCAGCGGGGAGCAACGTTCCCACAATGAGCAGTTCTTC. The encoded protein is CASGEQRSHNEQFF.

The genes are TRBV19 and TRBJ1-2; 7 bases align to TRBD1. CDR1 and CDR2 from the germline V gene are LNHDA and SQIVND (reference sequence). Unmatched junction bases numbered 9, after V lost 5 bases and J lost 3 bases. There are 15 residues in the CDR3. The CDR3 loop reads CASSFPGTEDYGYTF. The DNA of the CDR3 is TGTGCCAGTAGTTTTCCCGGGACAGAAGACTATGGCTACACCTTC. Using reference TRBV19 and TRBJ1-2 for the parts outside the CDR3, the full variable domain is DGGITQSPKYLFRKEGQNVTLSCEQNLNHDAMYWYRQDPGQGLRLIYYSQIVNDFQKGDIAEGYSVSREKKESFPLTVTSAQKNPTAFYLCASSFPGTEDYGYTFGSGTRLTVV.

There are a few counts of this clone. The chain carries TRBV27 and TRBJ2-7, with 11 positions matching TRBD1. CDR1 is MNHEY, CDR2 SMNVEV, per germline (reference sequence). Unmatched junction bases numbered 12, after V lost 6 bases and J lost 2 bases. The CDR3 contains 17 residues. The CDR3 DNA sequence: TGTGCCAGCAGAGGACAGGGGGCCGGTAGAGCTACCTACGAGCAGTACTTC. Protein sequence: CASRGQGAGRATYEQYF.

This clone was observed a handful of times. The V call is TRBV7-2, the J call TRBJ2-5, with D unresolved. Trimming took off 4 bases at V and 6 bases at J, with 18 bases between the two ends. Germline CDR1 SGHTA, CDR2 FQGNSA. The CDR3 spans 15 residues. CDR3 sequence (DNA): TGTGCCAGCAGCTCGGCATTGGTAGGGAAGCAGACCCAGTACTTC. As protein: CASSSALVGKQTQYF.

The chain links TRBV21-1 to TRBJ1-5; the table's D call of TRBD1 was not tested on the DNA. TRBV21-1 is given as a pseudogene. The CDR3 runs 15 residues. CDR3 DNA: TGTGCCAGCAGCAAGAGGACAGTAAGCAATCAGCCCCAGCATTTT. Its translation is CASSKRTVSNQPQHF.

V usage is TRBV28 and J usage is TRBJ2-2; D is ambiguous. V lost 3 bases and J lost 3, with 8 bases in between. The CDR3 runs 14 residues. Germline V gene data show CDR1 as MDHEN and CDR2 as SYDVKM. CDR3 sequence (DNA): TGTGCCAGCAGTTTCCCGTCGTACACCGGGGAGCTGTTTTTT. Its protein product is CASSFPSYTGELFF.

This clone was seen only a few times. Other DNA sequences in the same sample also yield this CDR3. This chain uses TRBV11-2 with TRBJ2-3; D gene ambiguous. The V gene's germline CDR1 is SGHAT and CDR2 FQNNGV. CDR3 length equals 15 residues. V lost 0 bases and J 2 bases, leaving 9 bases between the germline ends. The CDR3 DNA is TGTGCCAGCAGCTTAGATTCAGGAAACACAGATACGCAGTATTTT. Translation: CASSLDSGNTDTQYF.